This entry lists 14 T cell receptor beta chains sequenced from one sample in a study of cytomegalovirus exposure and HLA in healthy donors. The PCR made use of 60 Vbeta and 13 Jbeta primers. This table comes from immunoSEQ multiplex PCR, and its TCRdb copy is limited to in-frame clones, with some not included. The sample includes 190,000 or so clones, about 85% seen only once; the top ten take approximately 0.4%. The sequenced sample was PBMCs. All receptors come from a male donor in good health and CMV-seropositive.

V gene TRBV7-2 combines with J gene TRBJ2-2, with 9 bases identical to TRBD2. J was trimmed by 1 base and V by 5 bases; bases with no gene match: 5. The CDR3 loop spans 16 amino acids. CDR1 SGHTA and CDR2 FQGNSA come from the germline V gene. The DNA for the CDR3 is TGTGCCAGCAGCACTAGCGGGTCAAAGAACACCGGGGAGCTGTTTTTT. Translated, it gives CASSTSGSKNTGELFF.

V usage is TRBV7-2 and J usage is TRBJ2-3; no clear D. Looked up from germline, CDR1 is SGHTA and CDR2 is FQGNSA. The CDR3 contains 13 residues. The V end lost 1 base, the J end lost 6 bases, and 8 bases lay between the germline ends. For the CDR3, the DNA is TGTGCCAGCAGCTTAGAACCGGAGGATACGCAGTATTTT. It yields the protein CASSLEPEDTQYF.

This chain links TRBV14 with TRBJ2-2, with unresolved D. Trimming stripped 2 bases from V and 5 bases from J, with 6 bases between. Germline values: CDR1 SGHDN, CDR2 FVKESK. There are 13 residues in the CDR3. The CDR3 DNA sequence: TGTGCCAGCAGCCAATTCCGTACCGGGGAGCTGTTTTTT. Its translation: CASSQFRTGELFF.

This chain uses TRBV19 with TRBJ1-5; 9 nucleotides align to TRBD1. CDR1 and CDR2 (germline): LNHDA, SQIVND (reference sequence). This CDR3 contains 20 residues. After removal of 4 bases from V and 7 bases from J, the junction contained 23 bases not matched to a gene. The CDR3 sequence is CASSKGTIATGTGIGQPQHF. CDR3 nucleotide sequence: TGTGCCAGTAGTAAAGGCACGATTGCTACCGGGACAGGGATAGGGCAGCCCCAGCATTTT.

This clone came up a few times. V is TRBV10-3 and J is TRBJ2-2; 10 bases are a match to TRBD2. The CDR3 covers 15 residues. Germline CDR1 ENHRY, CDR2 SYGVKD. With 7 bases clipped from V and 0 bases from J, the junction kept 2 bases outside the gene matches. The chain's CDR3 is CAITSGSANTGELFF. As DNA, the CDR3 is TGTGCCATCACTAGCGGGAGCGCGAACACCGGGGAGCTGTTTTTT.

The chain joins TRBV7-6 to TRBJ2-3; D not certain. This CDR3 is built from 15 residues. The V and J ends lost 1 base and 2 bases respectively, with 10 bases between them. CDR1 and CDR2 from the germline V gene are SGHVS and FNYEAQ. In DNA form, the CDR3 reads TGTGCCAGCAGCTTAGGTCACTCTTCCACAGATACGCAGTATTTT. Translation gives CASSLGHSSTDTQYF.

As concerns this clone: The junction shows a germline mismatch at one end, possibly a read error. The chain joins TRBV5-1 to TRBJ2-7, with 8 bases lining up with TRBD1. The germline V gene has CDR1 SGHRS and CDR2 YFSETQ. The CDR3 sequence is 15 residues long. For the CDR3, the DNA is TGCGCCAGCAGCTTGGGGGGGACAGGAGACTACGAGCGGTACTTC. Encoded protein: CASSLGGTGDYERYF.

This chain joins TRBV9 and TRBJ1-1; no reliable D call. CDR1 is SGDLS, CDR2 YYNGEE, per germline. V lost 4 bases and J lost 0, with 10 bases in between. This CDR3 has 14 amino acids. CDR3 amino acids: CASSILSMNTEAFF. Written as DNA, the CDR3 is TGTGCCAGCAGCATACTTTCCATGAACACTGAAGCTTTCTTT.

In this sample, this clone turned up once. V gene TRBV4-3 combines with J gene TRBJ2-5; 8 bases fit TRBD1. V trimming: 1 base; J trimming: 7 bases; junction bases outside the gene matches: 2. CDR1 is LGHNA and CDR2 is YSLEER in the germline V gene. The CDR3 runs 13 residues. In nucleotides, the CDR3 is TGCGCCAGCAGCCAAGTCCAGGGGGCGACCCAGTACTTC. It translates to CASSQVQGATQYF.

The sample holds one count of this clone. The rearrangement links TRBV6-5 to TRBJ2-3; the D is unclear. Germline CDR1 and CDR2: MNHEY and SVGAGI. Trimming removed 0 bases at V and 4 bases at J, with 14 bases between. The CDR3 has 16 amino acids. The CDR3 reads CASSYSNTALADTQYF. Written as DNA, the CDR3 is TGTGCCAGCAGTTACTCGAACACCGCCCTAGCAGATACGCAGTATTTT.

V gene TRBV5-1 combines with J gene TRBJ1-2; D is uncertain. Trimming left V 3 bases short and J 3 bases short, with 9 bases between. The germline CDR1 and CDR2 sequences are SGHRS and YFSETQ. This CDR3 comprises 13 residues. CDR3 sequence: CASSYSSDYGYTF. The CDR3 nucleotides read TGCGCCAGCAGCTACTCATCCGACTATGGCTACACCTTC.

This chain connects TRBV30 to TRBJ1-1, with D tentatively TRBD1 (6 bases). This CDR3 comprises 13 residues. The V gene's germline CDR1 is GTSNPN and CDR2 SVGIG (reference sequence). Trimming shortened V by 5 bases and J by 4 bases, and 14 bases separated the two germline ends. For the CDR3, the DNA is TGTGCCTGGGCCGGGGGGCCTGGCACTGAAGCTTTCTTT. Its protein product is CAWAGGPGTEAFF.

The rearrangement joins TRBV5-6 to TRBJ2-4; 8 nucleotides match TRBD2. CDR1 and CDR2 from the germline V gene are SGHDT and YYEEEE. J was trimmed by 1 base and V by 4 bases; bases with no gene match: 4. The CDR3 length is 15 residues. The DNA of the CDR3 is TGTGCCAGCAGCCCGGGGGGGTCTGCCAAAAACATTCAGTACTTC. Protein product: CASSPGGSAKNIQYF.

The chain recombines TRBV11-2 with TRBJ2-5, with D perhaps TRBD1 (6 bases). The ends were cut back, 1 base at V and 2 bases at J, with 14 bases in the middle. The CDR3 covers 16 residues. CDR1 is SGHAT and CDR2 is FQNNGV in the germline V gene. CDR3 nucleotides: TGTGCCAGCAGCTTAGGCCAGGGGCCGCTACAAGAGACCCAGTACTTC. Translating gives CASSLGQGPLQETQYF. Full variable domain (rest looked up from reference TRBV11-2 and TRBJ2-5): EAGVAQSPRYKIIEKRQSVAFWCNPISGHATLYWYQQILGQGPKLLIQFQNNGVVDDSQLPKDRFSAERLKGVDSTLKIQPAKLEDSAVYLCASSLGQGPLQETQYFGPGTRLLVL.